Presented here are 17 T cell receptor beta chains from one specimen sequenced in a study of CD8+ T cells in alopecia areata. Extraction of RNA preceded its reverse transcription into cDNA, which served as the sequencing template. Data came from immunoSEQ multiplex PCR; TCRdb stores just in-frame clones and leaves some out. The sample lists about 110,000 clones; 59% were seen once. The sequenced material came from CD8+ T cells sorted from blood. These receptors were taken from a human donor in good health.

V gene TRBV28 combines with J gene TRBJ1-2; no reliable D call. Trimming removed 7 bases from V and 5 bases from J, with 11 bases in between. This CDR3 region has 12 residues. Germline CDR1 and CDR2: MDHEN and SYDVKM. CDR3 coding DNA: TGTGCCAGCACCCCGGGAACTTATGGCTACACCTTC. Protein sequence: CASTPGTYGYTF.

The chain uses TRBV11-2 and TRBJ2-5; TRBD1 matches 12 bases. Germline V gives CDR1 SGHAT, CDR2 FQNNGV. The CDR3 runs 19 residues. J lost 0 bases, V lost 5 bases, and 13 bases had no gene match. The CDR3 spells CASSPVWGGTGGDQETQYF. The CDR3 DNA sequence: TGTGCCAGCAGCCCCGTATGGGGAGGGACAGGGGGCGACCAAGAGACCCAGTACTTC. The whole variable domain, remainder taken from reference TRBV11-2 and TRBJ2-5, is EAGVAQSPRYKIIEKRQSVAFWCNPISGHATLYWYQQILGQGPKLLIQFQNNGVVDDSQLPKDRFSAERLKGVDSTLKIQPAKLEDSAVYLCASSPVWGGTGGDQETQYFGPGTRLLVL.

This chain joins TRBV7-9 and TRBJ2-7; D perhaps matches TRBD1 (6 bases). The CDR3 extends over 13 amino acids. Germline values: CDR1 SEHNR, CDR2 FQNEAQ (reference sequence). The V gene lost 5 bases and the J gene lost 3 bases, with 11 bases spanning the gap. This CDR3 reads CASSPETGYEQYF. DNA of the CDR3: TGTGCCAGCAGCCCGGAGACAGGCTACGAGCAGTACTTC.

Only a few counts were recorded for this clone. The rearrangement links TRBV27 to TRBJ2-7; perhaps TRBD2 as D (6 bases). V lost 7 bases, J lost 4 bases, and 8 bases lay in between. Germline assignment: CDR1 MNHEY and CDR2 SMNVEV (reference sequence). CDR3 length equals 11 residues. The CDR3 is CASKAGYEQYF. The CDR3 DNA follows: TGTGCCAGCAAGGCGGGATACGAGCAGTACTTC.

The rearrangement joins TRBV28 to TRBJ2-3, with unresolved D. V lost 2 bases and J lost 1, with 13 bases in between. The CDR3 loop spans 16 amino acids. CDR1 is MDHEN and CDR2 is SYDVKM in the germline V gene. The CDR3 DNA follows: TGTGCCAGCAGTTTAAGAAGGTCTATTGGCACAGATACGCAGTATTTT. Encoded protein: CASSLRRSIGTDTQYF.

This clone appeared once. The rearrangement joins TRBV4-3 to TRBJ1-6, with D unresolved. Germline CDR1 reads LGHNA; CDR2 reads YSLEER. CDR3 length equals 18 residues. V was shortened by 4 bases and J by 5 bases, with 21 bases between the two germline ends. CDR3 bases: TGCGCCAGCAGCCGCTACTCTTTATGGCCATTCGATAATTCACCCCTCCACTTT. It specifies CASSRYSLWPFDNSPLHF.

V usage is TRBV2 and J usage is TRBJ1-1; TRBD1 might be the D (5 bases). The V end lost 1 base, the J end lost 5 bases, and 11 bases lay between the germline ends. The CDR3 loop spans 14 amino acids. Germline V gene data show CDR1 as SNHLY and CDR2 as FYNNEI. CDR3 in amino acids: CASSEGGPGTEAFF. The CDR3 DNA follows: TGTGCCAGCAGTGAAGGGGGCCCTGGGACTGAAGCTTTCTTT.

The rearrangement links TRBV7-6 to TRBJ1-5; a possible D gene is TRBD1 (5 bases). Trimming removed 1 base from V and 6 bases from J, with 10 bases in between. Germline CDR1 SGHVS, CDR2 FNYEAQ. This CDR3 comprises 14 residues. The CDR3 loop is CASSLGRVRQPQHF. CDR3 sequence (DNA): TGTGCCAGCAGCTTAGGCAGGGTCCGTCAGCCCCAGCATTTT.

The chain combines TRBV9 with TRBJ2-1, with 11 bases lining up with TRBD2. V trimming: 0 bases; J trimming: 5 bases; junction bases outside the gene matches: 7. This CDR3 is built from 17 residues. The germline CDR1 and CDR2 sequences are SGDLS and YYNGEE. This chain's CDR3 is CASSVGPTSGGHNEQFF. The CDR3 DNA reads TGTGCCAGCAGCGTAGGGCCCACTAGCGGGGGCCACAATGAGCAGTTCTTC.

The chain employs TRBV6-5 and TRBJ2-1; D is tentatively TRBD1 or TRBD2 (5 bases each). V dropped 2 bases and J dropped 8 bases, with 19 bases sitting between them. The CDR3 totals 16 residues. Germline V gene lookup returns CDR1 MNHEY and CDR2 SVGAGI. The CDR3 nucleotides read TGTGCCAGCAGTTACCGAGGGGCCCGGGAAGGCGATGAGCAGTTCTTC. Translation gives CASSYRGAREGDEQFF.

The rearrangement uses TRBV27 and TRBJ2-3, with D possibly TRBD2 on 5 matching bases. V gave up 7 bases and J gave up 0 bases, with 17 bases separating them. CDR3 length: 16 residues. CDR1 MNHEY and CDR2 SMNVEV come from the germline V gene (reference sequence). The CDR3 DNA reads TGTGCCAGCATATCCACTAGAGCTCCGAGCACAGATACGCAGTATTTT. This gives the protein CASISTRAPSTDTQYF.

This clone was detected a few times. This rearrangement joins TRBV30 to TRBJ1-5, with 7 bases aligning to TRBD1. The J segment lost 4 bases and the V segment lost 1 base, leaving 7 bases of the junction unmatched. CDR1 is GTSNPN, CDR2 SVGIG, per germline (reference sequence). This CDR3 comprises 15 residues. The CDR3 DNA reads as TGTGCCTGGAGTGAGGCGACAGGGTCTAATCAGCCCCAGCATTTT. Translation gives CAWSEATGSNQPQHF.

The J gene is TRBJ1-6, the V gene TRBV18; TRBD1 matches at 8 bases. Germline CDR1 is KGHSH and CDR2 is LQKENI. After removal of 5 bases from V and 8 bases from J, the junction contained 11 bases not matched to a gene. This CDR3 region has 16 residues. The CDR3 sequence: CASSKTGQGADSPLHF. The CDR3, as DNA: TGTGCCAGCTCAAAAACAGGCCAGGGGGCGGATTCACCCCTCCACTTT.

This clone was observed a handful of times. The rearrangement joins TRBV4-1 to TRBJ2-7, with TRBD1 identical over 8 bases. V was clipped by 5 bases and J by 2 bases; unmatched bases: 5. The CDR3 sequence is 14 residues long. Germline CDR1 is MGHRA and CDR2 is YSYEKL. The CDR3 nucleotides are TGCGCCAGCAGCGCCGGGACAGGCACCTACGAGCAGTACTTC. As protein: CASSAGTGTYEQYF.

The J gene is TRBJ1-2, the V gene TRBV16; TRBD1 agrees at 7 bases. Germline-derived CDR1 and CDR2 are KGHSY and FQNENV. CDR3 length: 14 amino acids. V shed 6 bases, J shed 1 base, and the junction held 5 bases outside the gene matches. The CDR3 loop is CASSGTVDNYGYTF. The CDR3 DNA reads TGTGCCAGCAGTGGGACAGTAGATAACTATGGCTACACCTTC.

DNA for the CDR3: TGTGCCACTAGGGGCCAGCACGATGAGCAGTTCTTC. It encodes CATRGQHDEQFF. This chain links TRBV6-4 with TRBJ2-1; TRBD1 might be the D (5 bases). This CDR3 has 12 amino acids. The V gene lost 10 bases and the J gene lost 8 bases, with 15 bases spanning the gap. Germline CDR1 MRHNA, CDR2 SNTAGT.

The rearrangement links TRBV7-3 to TRBJ2-3; unclear D gene. Germline CDR1 and CDR2: SGHTA and FQGTGA. The CDR3 is 14 residues long. V lost 2 bases and J lost 2, with 8 bases in between. CDR3 DNA: TGTGCCAGCAGCTTAGGCCAGAACACAGATACGCAGTATTTT. Residues: CASSLGQNTDTQYF.